Following are 25 T cell receptor beta chains from one sample sequenced in a study of T cells in Graves' hyperthyroidism and ophthalmopathy (dated by TCRdb to the late 2010s). Library preparation was by multiplex PCR. The sequencer was an Illumina HiSeq 2000. TCR beta CDR3 regions were amplified from RNA transcripts. For the first round of RT-PCR on the TCR CDR3, the HTBI primer set was used together with the Qiagen OneStep RT-PCR kit. TCRdb passed the public sequencing reads through fastp at Q25 and MiXCR, retaining productive beta sequences. Rows are combined by CDR3 protein, so each entry shows the most common genes and DNA. A total of around 350,000 distinct CDR3 sequences appear in this sample, 15% to 20% of them only once. The ten largest account for about 3.5% of the sample. The sample was blood. These TCRs come from a woman aged 18 to 35 with Graves' hyperthyroidism.

The sample holds many counts of this clonotype. The V and J genes are TRBV4-1 and TRBJ1-5; tentative D call: TRBD1 (6 bases). V lost 0 bases to trimming and J lost 7 bases, with 16 bases between them. This CDR3 spans 16 amino acids. The germline CDR1 and CDR2 sequences are MGHRA and YSYEKL. For the CDR3, the DNA is TGCGCCAGCAGCCAAGATCTGGCGGCAGGGGAGCAGCCCCAGCATTTT. Its protein product is CASSQDLAAGEQPQHF.

This clonotype has at least ten counts. The chain employs TRBV20-1 and TRBJ1-5, with D perhaps TRBD1 (6 bases). This CDR3 is 15 amino acids long. Trimming cost V 0 bases and J 4 bases, with 13 bases left between them. Germline CDR1 is DFQATT and CDR2 is SNEGSKA (reference sequence). CDR3 sequence: CSARDVRGFNQPQHF. For the CDR3, the DNA is TGCAGTGCTAGAGACGTCAGGGGATTTAATCAGCCCCAGCATTTT.

The gene calls are TRBV7-3 and TRBJ1-6; D is uncertain. The CDR3 covers 14 residues. The germline V gene has CDR1 SGHTA and CDR2 FQGTGA. V lost 5 bases and J 7 bases, leaving 12 bases between the germline ends. The CDR3 DNA follows: TGTGCCAGCAGCCTGCAGGCAGTGAATTCACCCCTCCACTTT. Translated: CASSLQAVNSPLHF.

This chain uses TRBV5-1 with TRBJ1-1; possible D gene TRBD1, 5 bases. V lost 3 bases to trimming and J lost 1 base, with 10 bases between them. The germline V gene encodes CDR1 SGHRS and CDR2 YFSETQ. The CDR3 covers 14 residues. The CDR3 loop reads CASSWGRGNTEAFF. The CDR3 region has the DNA TGCGCCAGCAGCTGGGGACGGGGGAACACTGAAGCTTTCTTT.

This clonotype occurred many times. This chain connects TRBV29-1 to TRBJ1-2; D is ambiguous. Deletions cut 0 bases from V and 0 bases from J, with 8 bases between. The CDR3 is 14 residues long. The germline V gene encodes CDR1 SQVTM and CDR2 ANQGSEA. DNA for the CDR3: TGCAGCGTTGAAGAAGGCGGATCTAACTATGGCTACACCTTC. Its protein product is CSVEEGGSNYGYTF.

This clonotype was observed at least ten times. J is TRBJ1-2 and V is TRBV6-1; TRBD1 is a possible D gene (5 bases). The germline CDR1 and CDR2 sequences are MNHNS and SASEGT. The CDR3 consists of 14 residues. Trimming left V 6 bases short and J 4 bases short, with 15 bases between. The CDR3 region has the DNA TGTGCCAGCAGAGAGGGGCCTCGGGGCTATGGCTACACCTTC. Translated, it gives CASREGPRGYGYTF.

On this clonotype: This may stem from a read error, because a much larger clone lies one nucleotide away. Since the CDR3 does not end with the conserved phenylalanine or tryptophan, this likely comes from a read error. The gene calls are TRBV5-1 and TRBJ2-7; 16 bases are shared with TRBD2. CDR1 and CDR2 from the germline V gene are SGHRS and YFSETQ. CDR3 size: 19 residues. The V gene end was trimmed by 3 bases and the J gene end by 2 bases; junction bases not matched to a gene: 11. CDR3 sequence (DNA): TGCGCCAGCAGCTACGGGACTAGCGGGGGGGCTGTGTCCGCCTACGAGCAGTACTAC. It specifies CASSYGTSGGAVSAYEQYY.

V and J are TRBV7-9 and TRBJ1-5, with a possible D match to TRBD1 (6 bases). Germline-derived CDR1 and CDR2 are SEHNR and FQNEAQ (reference sequence). The CDR3 extends over 15 amino acids. Trimming shortened V by 5 bases and J by 3 bases, and 14 bases separated the two germline ends. The CDR3 sequence is CASSPPGAYNQPQHF. In DNA form, the CDR3 reads TGTGCCAGCAGCCCCCCGGGGGCCTACAATCAGCCCCAGCATTTT.

This clonotype was detected many times. The V and J genes are TRBV13 and TRBJ2-7; a possible D gene is TRBD2 (6 bases). The CDR3 extends over 15 amino acids. V was cut by 5 bases and J by 3 bases, with 17 bases left in between. The germline gives CDR1 PRHDT, CDR2 FYEKMQ (reference sequence). The CDR3 loop reads CASSAGTGESYEQYF. CDR3 in DNA: TGTGCCAGCAGCGCCGGGACTGGAGAAAGCTACGAGCAGTACTTC.

This sequence joins TRBV11-1 and TRBJ1-1; 7 positions match TRBD1. The length of the CDR3 is 13 residues. With 7 bases clipped from V and 4 bases from J, the junction kept 6 bases outside the gene matches. Germline lookup yields CDR1 SGHAT and CDR2 FQDESV (reference sequence). The CDR3 is CASNQGGVTEAFF. DNA of the CDR3: TGTGCCAGCAACCAGGGGGGTGTCACTGAAGCTTTCTTT.

This clonotype was recorded at least ten times. V usage is TRBV5-1 and J usage is TRBJ1-2; 9 nucleotides match TRBD1. CDR1 SGHRS and CDR2 YFSETQ come from the germline V gene. The CDR3 length is 15 residues. V dropped 3 bases and J dropped 2; count of bases not matched to a gene: 5. The DNA of the CDR3 is TGCGCCAGCAGCTCGGAGACAGGGGGGAACTATGGCTACACCTTC. It codes for CASSSETGGNYGYTF.

This clonotype was recorded many times. The chain has TRBV28 and TRBJ1-1; no reliable D call. Per germline, CDR1 MDHEN and CDR2 SYDVKM. V dropped 2 bases and J dropped 11 bases, with 12 bases sitting between them. The CDR3 loop spans 12 amino acids. The CDR3 coding sequence is TGTGCCAGCAGTTTAGACTGGGGAAAGGCTTTCTTT. The encoded protein is CASSLDWGKAFF. Full variable domain (missing parts from reference TRBV28 and TRBJ1-1): DVKVTQSSRYLVKRTGEKVFLECVQDMDHENMFWYRQDPGLGLRLIYFSYDVKMKEKGDIPEGYSVSREKKERFSLILESASTNQTSMYLCASSLDWGKAFFGQGTRLTVV.

With regard to this clonotype: A much larger clone differs from this one at a single base, so this may be a read error. The CDR3 bases are TGTGTCCCCTCGGGGGGAACTGAAGCTTTCTTT. Translated: CVPSGGTEAFF. The chain combines TRBV7-9 with TRBJ1-1; maybe TRBD1 (5 bases). Germline V gene sequence: CDR1 SEHNR, CDR2 FQNEAQ (reference sequence). The CDR3 covers 11 residues.

The chain is built from TRBV5-5 and TRBJ1-4; D ambiguous. The V gene lost 6 bases and the J gene lost 3 bases, with 15 bases spanning the gap. The germline CDR1 and CDR2 sequences are SGHKS and YYEKEE (reference sequence). This CDR3 has 15 residues. The DNA of the CDR3 is TGTGCCAGCACCTCGGGAAAGGGATCTAATGAAAAACTGTTTTTT. Amino acid sequence: CASTSGKGSNEKLFF.

At least ten counts were recorded for this clonotype. The V gene is TRBV6-4, the J gene TRBJ2-7; 10 nucleotides agree with TRBD1. This CDR3 spans 15 amino acids. Germline CDR1 and CDR2: MRHNA and SNTAGT. V shed 4 bases and J 3 bases; nucleotides not matched to a gene: 6. This CDR3 is CASSAGDRGYYEQYF. CDR3 bases: TGTGCCAGCAGTGCGGGGGACAGGGGATACTACGAGCAGTACTTC.

The chain uses TRBV15 and TRBJ1-5, with a weak D call TRBD1 (5 bases). The CDR3 totals 15 residues. The V and J ends lost 0 bases and 5 bases respectively, with 11 bases between them. CDR1 is LNHNV, CDR2 YYDKDF, per germline (reference sequence). The CDR3 protein is CATSREAGRDQPQHF. The CDR3 nucleotides are TGTGCCACCAGCAGAGAGGCGGGACGGGATCAGCCCCAGCATTTT.

This clonotype came up many times. This chain uses TRBV6-2 or TRBV6-3 with TRBJ1-1, with no clear D. Trimming cost V 6 bases and J 0 bases, with 11 bases left between them. CDR3 length: 14 residues. Germline V gives CDR1 MNHEY, CDR2 SVGEGT. CDR3 DNA: TGTGCCAGCAGGGCGGAGTGGCTGAACACTGAAGCTTTCTTT. Its translation is CASRAEWLNTEAFF.

This clonotype has a count of ten or more. This CDR3 reads CSARDHNLGNAYEQYF. CDR3 in DNA: TGCAGTGCTAGAGATCATAATCTAGGGAACGCTTACGAGCAGTACTTC. V is TRBV20-1 and J is TRBJ2-7, with unresolved D. Looked up from germline, CDR1 is DFQATT and CDR2 is SNEGSKA (reference sequence). The ends were cut back, 0 bases at V and 4 bases at J, with 19 bases in the middle. CDR3 length equals 16 residues.

The DNA for the CDR3 is TGTGCCAGCAGTTACTTCCCGACAGGGAACGAGCAGTACTTC. Translation: CASSYFPTGNEQYF. This sequence joins TRBV6-5 and TRBJ2-7, with 7 positions matching TRBD1. V was pared by 1 base and J by 5 bases, with 5 bases of the junction left unmatched. Germline V gene sequence: CDR1 MNHEY, CDR2 SVGAGI. The length of the CDR3 is 14 residues.

This clonotype was observed many times. The chain is built from TRBV29-1 and TRBJ1-3, with D unclear. CDR3 size: 14 residues. V lost 6 bases to trimming and J lost 2 bases, with 14 bases between them. CDR1 and CDR2 from the germline V gene are SQVTM and ANQGSEA. The CDR3 region has the DNA TGCAGCGTCGGCGGCAGATACACTGGAAACACCATATATTTT. Amino acid sequence: CSVGGRYTGNTIYF.

This clonotype showed up many times. The chain has TRBV20-1 and TRBJ1-2; D is unclear. V lost 6 bases and J lost 2, with 7 bases in between. Germline assignment: CDR1 DFQATT and CDR2 SNEGSKA (reference sequence). CDR3 size: 11 residues. CDR3 nucleotides: TGCAGTGCGGAGGAAAACTATGGCTACACCTTC. Translating it yields CSAEENYGYTF.

The chain combines TRBV12-3 or TRBV12-4 with TRBJ2-7, with D maybe TRBD1 (6 bases). V lost 5 bases to trimming and J lost 6 bases, with 20 bases between them. The CDR3 is 15 residues long. The CDR3, as DNA: TGTGCCAGCAGTATGATGAGGGACAACTTTGTCGAGCAGTACTTC. The encoded protein is CASSMMRDNFVEQYF.

This clonotype was detected ten times or more. This rearrangement joins TRBV7-9 to TRBJ2-7, with 8 positions matching TRBD1. The germline V gene has CDR1 SEHNR and CDR2 FQNEAQ (reference sequence). The ends lost 7 bases at V and 3 bases at J; junction bases unmatched: 5. CDR3 size: 13 residues. CDR3 protein: CASNPQGDYEQYF. CDR3 nucleotide sequence: TGTGCCAGCAACCCACAGGGGGACTACGAGCAGTACTTC. The complete variable domain, with remaining parts taken from reference TRBV7-9 and TRBJ2-7, reads DTGVSQNPRHKITKRGQNVTFRCDPISEHNRLYWYRQTLGQGPEFLTYFQNEAQLEKSRLLSDRFSAERPKGSFSTLEIQRTEQGDSAMYLCASNPQGDYEQYFGPGTRLTVT.

In its sample, this clonotype was seen many times. The chain has TRBV20-1 and TRBJ1-1; D not resolved. Germline CDR1 DFQATT, CDR2 SNEGSKA (reference sequence). CDR3 size: 13 residues. Trimming removed 3 bases at V and 1 base at J, with 9 bases between. CDR3 in amino acids: CSARGNPNTEAFF. CDR3 bases: TGCAGTGCTAGGGGGAACCCGAACACTGAAGCTTTCTTT.

This clonotype was observed many times. The chain recombines TRBV20-1 with TRBJ1-1, with a tentative D call TRBD1 (5 bases). The V gene's germline CDR1 is DFQATT and CDR2 SNEGSKA (reference sequence). This CDR3 spans 13 amino acids. V dropped 3 bases and J dropped 3 bases, with 11 bases sitting between them. CDR3 residues: CSASTGGDTEAFF. In DNA, the CDR3 is TGCAGTGCTAGTACGGGGGGAGACACTGAAGCTTTCTTT.